Here is one TCR beta chain with its context. What it binds is not known. The method was immunoSEQ multiplex PCR; TCRdb's version includes in-frame clones alone and lacks a portion of them. Here the sample spans about 680,000 clones, 73% being singletons. These data originate in a study of shared clonotypes between healthy human individuals. Study results and caveats: An expected dependence of interdonor clonotype sharing on sequencing depth was noted.

This receptor was obtained from a woman aged 25 to 39 in good health. Source material: memory CD4+ T cells sorted from blood. Subset noted: CD45RA-negative fraction.

The CDR3 loop is CASSFDNSGANVLTF. The DNA for the CDR3 is TGTGCCAGCAGTTTCGACAACTCTGGGGCCAACGTCCTGACTTTC. The gene calls are TRBV27 and TRBJ2-6; D not resolved. Per germline, CDR1 MNHEY and CDR2 SMNVEV (reference sequence). The CDR3 is 15 residues long. The V and J ends lost 3 bases and 0 bases respectively, with 6 bases between them.